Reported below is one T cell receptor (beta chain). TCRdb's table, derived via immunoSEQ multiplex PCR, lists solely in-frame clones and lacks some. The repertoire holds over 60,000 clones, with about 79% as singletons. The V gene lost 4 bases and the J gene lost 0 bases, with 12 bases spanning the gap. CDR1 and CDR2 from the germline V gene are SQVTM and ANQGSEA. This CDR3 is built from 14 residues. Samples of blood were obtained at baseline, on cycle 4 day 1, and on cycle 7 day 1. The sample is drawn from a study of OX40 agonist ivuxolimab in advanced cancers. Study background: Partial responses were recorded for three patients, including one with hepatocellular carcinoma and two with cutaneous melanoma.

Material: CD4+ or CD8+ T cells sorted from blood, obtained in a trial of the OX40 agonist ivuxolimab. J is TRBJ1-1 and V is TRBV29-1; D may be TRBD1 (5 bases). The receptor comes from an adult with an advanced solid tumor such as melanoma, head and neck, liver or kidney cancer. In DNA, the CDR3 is TGCAGCGTTGGTGGGATGACAGTGAACACTGAAGCTTTCTTT. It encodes CSVGGMTVNTEAFF.